The T cell receptor (beta chain) under discussion was sequenced for a study of T-cell reconstitution after alpha-beta-depleted transplantation in children. This clonotype was seen more than once but under ten times. Between the trimmed V and J ends, which lost 0 bases and 12 bases, there was a span of 6 bases. From germline, CDR1 is MNHEY and CDR2 SVGEGT. This CDR3 spans 11 amino acids. A TCRbeta library incorporating unique molecular identifiers was prepared. TCRdb ran MiXCR on the PCR reads and lists one entry per CDR3 protein. The sample consists of approximately 520,000 distinct CDR3 sequences, less than 35% of them appearing once.

The origin of this receptor is a human donor who donated a stem cell graft to a child with aplastic anemia. The chain is built from TRBV6-2 or TRBV6-3 and TRBJ2-1, with D uncertain. The sequencing here drew on PBMCs from the stem cell graft donor, taken from the stem cell graft. The CDR3 bases are TGTGCCAGCAGTTACTCAGGCGGGCAGTTCTTC. Translation: CASSYSGGQFF.